Each of the 26 T cell receptor beta chains below was sequenced from the same sample in a study of blood T cell repertoires in COVID-19. Profiling relied on immunoSEQ multiplex PCR, and the TCRdb table lists in-frame clones only, not all of them. The sample has roughly 360,000 clones, roughly 86% seen once. Material: PBMCs or T cells enriched from blood (not recorded which). Receptors originate from a man aged 25-40 years who had recovered from COVID-19.

J is TRBJ1-5 and V is TRBV5-5; 7 bases map to TRBD1. Trimming cost V 2 bases and J 4 bases; bases outside gene matches: 3. The CDR3 has 14 amino acids. Germline values: CDR1 SGHKS, CDR2 YYEKEE (reference sequence). The CDR3 reads CASSFQTGNQPQHF. DNA of the CDR3: TGTGCCAGCAGCTTTCAGACAGGGAATCAGCCCCAGCATTTT.

V is TRBV7-2 and J is TRBJ1-2, with D perhaps matching TRBD1 (5 bases). The V end lost 5 bases, the J end lost 3 bases, and 16 bases lay between the germline ends. Germline CDR1 and CDR2: SGHTA and FQGNSA. There are 15 residues in the CDR3. The CDR3 loop reads CASSGPTVFHYGYTF. The CDR3, as DNA: TGTGCCAGCAGCGGCCCGACAGTTTTCCACTATGGCTACACCTTC.

The gene calls are TRBV4-1 and TRBJ2-2; D remains unclear. Germline loops: CDR1 MGHRA, CDR2 YSYEKL. The V and J ends lost 4 bases and 1 base respectively, with 10 bases between them. The CDR3 extends over 15 amino acids. The CDR3 loop is CASSLTTLNTGELFF. CDR3 coding DNA: TGCGCCAGCAGCCTAACAACCTTGAACACCGGGGAGCTGTTTTTT.

The chain combines TRBV6-2 or TRBV6-3 with TRBJ2-3; tentatively, D is TRBD1 (5 bases). With 2 bases removed from V and 5 bases from J, the gap between germline ends came to 11 bases. Germline CDR1 and CDR2: MNHEY and SVGEGT. This CDR3 contains 14 residues. The CDR3 DNA reads TGTGCCAGCAGTTACCGTAGAAGGGGAGATACGCAGTATTTT. The encoded protein is CASSYRRRGDTQYF.

The rearrangement joins TRBV19 to TRBJ1-1, with 10 nucleotides matching TRBD1. There are 14 residues in the CDR3. Germline CDR1 and CDR2: LNHDA and SQIVND (reference sequence). Trimming cost V 5 bases and J 7 bases; bases outside gene matches: 7. CDR3 DNA: TGTGCCAGTAGTTTCTGGACAGGGGGGAATGAAGCTTTCTTT. Its protein is CASSFWTGGNEAFF.

The chain carries TRBV6-2 or TRBV6-3 and TRBJ1-2; D gene unclear. The germline V gene encodes CDR1 MNHEY and CDR2 SVGEGT. V was pared by 6 bases and J by 0 bases, with 11 bases between. This CDR3 comprises 14 residues. The CDR3: CASSLGGSNYGYTF. The DNA for the CDR3 is TGTGCCAGCAGCCTCGGAGGGTCTAACTATGGCTACACCTTC.

The chain joins TRBV24-1 to TRBJ2-3; 9 positions agree with TRBD1. The V segment lost 4 bases and the J segment 0 bases; nucleotides outside the gene matches: 4. The CDR3 runs 16 residues. Germline V gene lookup returns CDR1 KGHDR and CDR2 SFDVKD. The CDR3, as DNA: TGTGCCACCAGTGAGGGGACAGGGCCTAGCACAGATACGCAGTATTTT. Protein sequence: CATSEGTGPSTDTQYF.

CDR3 DNA: TGTGCCTGGAGTGGGGGAGGGGGGAGGAAACTGTTTTTT. Residues: CAWSGGGGRKLFF. The rearrangement uses TRBV30 and TRBJ1-4; D perhaps matches TRBD1 (6 bases). With 1 base removed from V and 11 bases from J, the gap between germline ends came to 14 bases. CDR3 size: 13 residues. CDR1 is GTSNPN, CDR2 SVGIG, per germline (reference sequence).

The chain carries TRBV11-1 and TRBJ1-1, with D tentatively TRBD1 (5 bases). The CDR3 spans 15 residues. Germline V gene sequence: CDR1 SGHAT, CDR2 FQDESV (reference sequence). With 0 bases removed from V and 6 bases from J, the gap between germline ends came to 14 bases. CDR3 bases: TGTGCCAGCAGCTTAGCGCTCGGGGGAGAGGCTGAAGCTTTCTTT. Amino acid sequence: CASSLALGGEAEAFF.

The chain carries TRBV5-1 and TRBJ2-3; unclear D gene. Trimming cost V 4 bases and J 4 bases, with 10 bases left between them. The CDR3 totals 13 residues. The germline V gene encodes CDR1 SGHRS and CDR2 YFSETQ. CDR3 loop: CASSAYSSDTQYF. The CDR3 nucleotides are TGCGCCAGCAGCGCCTACAGCTCAGATACGCAGTATTTT.

About this clone itself: Other DNA variants within this sample encode the same CDR3. The V and J genes are TRBV20-1 and TRBJ1-2; D not certain. V was pared by 2 bases and J by 4 bases, with 5 bases between. CDR1 and CDR2 from the germline V gene are DFQATT and SNEGSKA (reference sequence). The CDR3 sequence is 11 residues long. The CDR3 loop is CSARSGYGYTF. The CDR3 DNA reads as TGCAGTGCTAGATCGGGCTATGGCTACACCTTC.

This rearrangement joins TRBV27 to TRBJ1-6; 8 nucleotides agree with TRBD1. The CDR3 is 14 amino acids. J gave up 14 bases and V 7 bases, and 13 bases lay outside the gene matches. The germline V gene encodes CDR1 MNHEY and CDR2 SMNVEV (reference sequence). DNA for the CDR3: TGTGCCAGCACCGTCACAGGGGGTATCAAGTCCCTCCACTTT. This encodes CASTVTGGIKSLHF.

The rearrangement links TRBV4-2 to TRBJ2-1, with TRBD2 matching over 9 bases. V lost 0 bases and J lost 9; bases outside the gene matches: 9. The CDR3 is made up of 16 amino acids. In germline, CDR1 is LGHNA, CDR2 YNFKEQ. The CDR3 region is CASSQDTRGGLTEQFF. The CDR3 DNA reads TGTGCCAGCAGCCAAGATACGCGGGGGGGCCTTACTGAGCAGTTCTTC.

The chain combines TRBV12-3 or TRBV12-4 with TRBJ1-5; D is unresolved. There are 13 residues in the CDR3. The V end lost 5 bases, the J end lost 3 bases, and 8 bases lay between the germline ends. This chain's CDR3 is CASSQVVNQPQHF. The CDR3 DNA is TGTGCCAGCAGTCAGGTGGTCAATCAGCCCCAGCATTTT.

CDR3 coding DNA: TGTGCCAGCAGGAGGACAGGGGTAGGTGGCCAGCCCCAGCATTTT. Residues: CASRRTGVGGQPQHF. The genes are TRBV6-5 and TRBJ1-5; 9 positions agree with TRBD1. There are 15 residues in the CDR3. V lost 6 bases and J lost 7; bases outside the gene matches: 10. From germline, CDR1 is MNHEY and CDR2 SVGAGI.

CDR3 region: CASSIPRVGTQYF. DNA for the CDR3: TGTGCCAGTAGTATCCCCAGGGTTGGGACCCAGTACTTC. This chain joins TRBV19 and TRBJ2-5; maybe TRBD1 (5 bases). CDR3 length: 13 residues. Germline CDR1 LNHDA, CDR2 SQIVND (reference sequence). V dropped 3 bases and J dropped 7 bases, with 12 bases sitting between them.

This chain connects TRBV23-1 to TRBJ2-7; D may be TRBD1 (5 bases). TRBV23-1 is annotated as an ORF whose role is uncertain. Deletions cut 3 bases from V and 0 bases from J, with 9 bases between. The CDR3 is made up of 14 amino acids. The CDR3 protein is CASSHRDSSYEQYF. The CDR3 coding sequence is TGCGCCAGCAGTCATCGTGACAGCTCCTACGAGCAGTACTTC.

In DNA, the CDR3 is TGTGCCAGTAGTTCCCGGACAGGGACTAACTATGGCTACACCTTC. This sequence encodes CASSSRTGTNYGYTF. The chain couples TRBV19 to TRBJ1-2, with 8 bases matching TRBD1. Trimming cost V 5 bases and J 0 bases; bases outside gene matches: 5. The CDR3 contains 15 residues. The V gene's germline CDR1 is LNHDA and CDR2 SQIVND (reference sequence).

The chain has TRBV30 and TRBJ1-6, with D unresolved. Germline loops: CDR1 GTSNPN, CDR2 SVGIG (reference sequence). V dropped 4 bases and J dropped 10 bases, with 17 bases sitting between them. This CDR3 contains 14 residues. CDR3 DNA sequence: TGTGCCTGGACAAGGCGGGCAGGAGAATCACCCCTCCACTTT. The encoded protein is CAWTRRAGESPLHF.

This clone was counted once. The rearrangement links TRBV6-2 or TRBV6-3 to TRBJ2-1; the D gene is possibly TRBD2 (6 bases). Germline values: CDR1 MNHEY, CDR2 SVGEGT. Between the trimmed V and J ends, which lost 5 bases and 3 bases, there was a span of 14 bases. The CDR3 sequence is 15 residues long. CDR3 protein: CASSPSRGIYNEQFF. DNA for the CDR3: TGTGCCAGCAGTCCGAGTCGGGGGATCTACAATGAGCAGTTCTTC.

This chain uses TRBV27 with TRBJ2-1; tentatively, D is TRBD1 (5 bases). Trimming took 10 bases from V and 3 from J, leaving 16 bases between them. The CDR3 loop spans 14 amino acids. Germline V lookup: CDR1 MNHEY, CDR2 SMNVEV (reference sequence). The CDR3 region has the DNA TGTGCCACTTCCGTCCAGGGTGTCTACAATGAGCAGTTCTTC. Protein: CATSVQGVYNEQFF.

The chain has TRBV27 and TRBJ2-7, with 10 nucleotides matching TRBD1. Per the germline V gene, CDR1 is MNHEY and CDR2 is SMNVEV (reference sequence). The CDR3 sequence is 15 residues long. V lost 6 bases to trimming and J lost 5 bases; unmatched junction nucleotides: 10. The CDR3 DNA is TGTGCCAGCAGAACGGGACAGGGGAGCTTCAACGAGCAGTACTTC. Translation: CASRTGQGSFNEQYF.

The rearrangement links TRBV3-1 (or the pseudogene TRBV3-2) to TRBJ2-5; TRBD2 aligns across 12 bases. The V gene's germline CDR1 is LGHDT and CDR2 YNNKEL (reference sequence). V shed 4 bases and J 7 bases; nucleotides not matched to a gene: 10. The CDR3 sequence is 16 residues long. DNA for the CDR3: TGTGCCAGCAGCCCAGGACTAGCGGGGCCAGTAGGGACCCAGTACTTC. Its translation: CASSPGLAGPVGTQYF.

In its sample, this clone was seen a few times. The chain combines TRBV5-1 with TRBJ1-6; possible D gene TRBD1, 5 bases. The germline V gene has CDR1 SGHRS and CDR2 YFSETQ. Trimming pared 1 base from V and 7 bases from J, leaving 12 bases between. This CDR3 is built from 15 residues. The CDR3 spells CASSLYPGGNSPLHF. The CDR3 region has the DNA TGCGCCAGCAGCTTGTATCCGGGGGGGAATTCACCCCTCCACTTT.

The chain uses TRBV4-1 and TRBJ1-5; D is unresolved. Trimming cost V 0 bases and J 0 bases, with 9 bases left between them. Germline values: CDR1 MGHRA, CDR2 YSYEKL. This CDR3 spans 16 amino acids. The CDR3 DNA sequence: TGCGCCAGCAGCCAAGATTACGGTAATAGCAATCAGCCCCAGCATTTT. It yields the protein CASSQDYGNSNQPQHF.

The count of this clone is one. V is TRBV28 and J is TRBJ1-1, with D unclear. V gave up 5 bases and J gave up 6 bases, with 13 bases separating them. The CDR3 is 13 residues long. CDR1 is MDHEN, CDR2 SYDVKM, per germline. Here the CDR3 DNA reads TGTGCCAGCAGTGAGCAACTACTACCTGAAGCTTTCTTT. Translating it yields CASSEQLLPEAFF.